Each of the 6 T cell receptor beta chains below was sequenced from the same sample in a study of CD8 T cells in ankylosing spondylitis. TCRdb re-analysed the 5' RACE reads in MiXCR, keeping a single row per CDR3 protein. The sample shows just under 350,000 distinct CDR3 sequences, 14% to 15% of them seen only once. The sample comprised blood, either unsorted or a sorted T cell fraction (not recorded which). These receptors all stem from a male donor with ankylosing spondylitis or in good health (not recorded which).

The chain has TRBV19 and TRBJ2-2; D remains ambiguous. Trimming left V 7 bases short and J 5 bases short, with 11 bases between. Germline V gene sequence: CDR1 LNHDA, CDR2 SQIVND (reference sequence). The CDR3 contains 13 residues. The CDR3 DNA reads TGTGCCAGTACTTTGCGCCCGACCGGGGAGCTGTTTTTT. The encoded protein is CASTLRPTGELFF.

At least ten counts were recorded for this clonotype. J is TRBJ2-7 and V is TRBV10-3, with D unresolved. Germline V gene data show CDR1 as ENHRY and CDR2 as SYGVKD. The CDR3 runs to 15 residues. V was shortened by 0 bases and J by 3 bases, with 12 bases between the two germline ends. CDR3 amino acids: CAISESSTTNYEQYF. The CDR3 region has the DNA TGTGCCATCAGTGAGTCGAGTACTACTAACTACGAGCAGTACTTC.

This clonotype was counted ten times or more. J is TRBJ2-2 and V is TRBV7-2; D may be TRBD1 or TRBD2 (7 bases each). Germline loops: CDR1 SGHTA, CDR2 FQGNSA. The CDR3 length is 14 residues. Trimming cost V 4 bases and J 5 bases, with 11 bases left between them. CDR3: CASSYRGGTGELFF. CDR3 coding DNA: TGTGCCAGCAGCTACAGGGGAGGGACCGGGGAGCTGTTTTTT.

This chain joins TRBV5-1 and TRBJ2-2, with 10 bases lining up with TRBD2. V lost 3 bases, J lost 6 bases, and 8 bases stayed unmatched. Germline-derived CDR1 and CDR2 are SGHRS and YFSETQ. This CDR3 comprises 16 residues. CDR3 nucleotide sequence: TGCGCCAGCAGCTCCACTAGCGGGGCCTTTCCCGGGGAGCTGTTTTTT. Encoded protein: CASSSTSGAFPGELFF.

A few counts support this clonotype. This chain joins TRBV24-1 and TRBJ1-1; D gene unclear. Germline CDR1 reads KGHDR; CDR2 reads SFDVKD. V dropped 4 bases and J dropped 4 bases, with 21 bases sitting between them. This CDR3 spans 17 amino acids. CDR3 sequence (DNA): TGTGCCACCAGTGACCCGGACGGAAGGACGGTTGGCACTGAAGCTTTCTTT. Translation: CATSDPDGRTVGTEAFF.

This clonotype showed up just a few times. As DNA, the CDR3 is TGTGCCAGCAGCTTAATCGGGACAGGGAATGGCTACACCTTC. This gives the protein CASSLIGTGNGYTF. The gene calls are TRBV7-9 and TRBJ1-2; TRBD1 matches 9 bases. V lost 2 bases to trimming and J lost 6 bases; unmatched junction nucleotides: 4. The germline CDR1 and CDR2 sequences are SEHNR and FQNEAQ (reference sequence). This CDR3 contains 14 residues.